This TCR beta chain was obtained from a study of shared clonotypes between healthy human individuals. Study-level results: Rarefaction revealed incomplete sorted-subset sequencing despite large depth.

The protocol was immunoSEQ multiplex PCR, while the TCRdb copy is restricted to in-frame clones and leaves out a portion. The sample shows some 2,000,000 clones, about 95% of them seen only once. Of note for this clone: What it binds is unknown.

CDR1 is MGHRA, CDR2 YSYEKL, per germline. Trimming cost V 1 base and J 3 bases, with 9 bases left between them. The CDR3 runs 14 residues. It was CD45RO-negative cells, positively selected for CCR7, that made up naive CD8 cells, with terminally differentiated effector memory CD45RA+ cells excluded. The donors were adults (healthy and HIV-negative) with no recent acute infections or vaccinations. Each sample came from a Caucasian adult donor living in Nashville, Tennessee. The source material was naive CD8+ T cells sorted from blood. V gene TRBV4-1 combines with J gene TRBJ1-2; tentative D call: TRBD1 (5 bases). The sequence was collected from a man in his late teens or twenties in good health. The CDR3 DNA is TGCGCCAGCAGCCAAGGGGGCGGAGACTATGGCTACACCTTC. This gives the protein CASSQGGGDYGYTF.